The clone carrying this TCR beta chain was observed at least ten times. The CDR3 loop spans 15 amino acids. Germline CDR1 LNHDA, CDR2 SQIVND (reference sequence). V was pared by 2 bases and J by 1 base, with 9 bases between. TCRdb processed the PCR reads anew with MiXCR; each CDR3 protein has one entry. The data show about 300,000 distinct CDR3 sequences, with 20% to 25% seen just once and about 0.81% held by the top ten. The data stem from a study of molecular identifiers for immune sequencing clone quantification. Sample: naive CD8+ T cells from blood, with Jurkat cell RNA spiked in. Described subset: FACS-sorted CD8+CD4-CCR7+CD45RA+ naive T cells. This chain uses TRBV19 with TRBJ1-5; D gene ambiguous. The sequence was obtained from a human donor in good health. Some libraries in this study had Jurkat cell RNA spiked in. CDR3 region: CASSIKHQSNQPQHF. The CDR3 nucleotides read TGTGCCAGTAGTATAAAACATCAGAGCAATCAGCCCCAGCATTTT. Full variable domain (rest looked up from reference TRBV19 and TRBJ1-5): DGGITQSPKYLFRKEGQNVTLSCEQNLNHDAMYWYRQDPGQGLRLIYYSQIVNDFQKGDIAEGYSVSREKKESFPLTVTSAQKNPTAFYLCASSIKHQSNQPQHFGDGTRLSIL.